These T cell receptor beta chains were read from a single sample in a study of cytomegalovirus exposure and HLA in healthy donors. Generated by immunoSEQ multiplex PCR, the TCRdb table keeps only in-frame clones and is missing some. This sample contains under 40,000 clones. Source material: PBMCs. The receptors come from a woman aged 40 to 50 in good health and CMV-seropositive. Each CDR3 is given with its conserved first and last residue. D genes are given only for firm matches. Not every row has a clone size; where given, it reads once, few, many or a size class.

>TRBJ1-2|TRBV5-1|NA|NA
CASSRVGDFTSNYGYTF
TGCGCCAGCAGCCGGGTGGGGGACTTCACTTCTAACTATGGCTACACCTTC
>TRBJ1-5|TRBV19|NA|NA
CASRPWGGDNSNQPQHF
TGTGCCAGTAGGCCATGGGGAGGGGATAATAGCAATCAGCCCCAGCATTTT
>TRBJ2-4|TRBV6-5|NA|NA
CAVRSAKNIQYF
TGTGCCGTCAGGTCAGCCAAAAACATTCAGTACTTC
>TRBJ1-2|TRBV18|TRBD1|NA
CASSATGAYYGYTF
TGTGCCAGCTCAGCGACAGGGGCTTACTATGGCTACACCTTC
>TRBJ2-7|TRBV4-1|NA|NA
CASSRGAGVGPYEQYF
TGCGCCAGCAGCCGGGGGGCGGGAGTGGGCCCCTACGAGCAGTACTTC
>TRBJ2-7|TRBV7-9|TRBD1|NA
CASSSTDRGYEQYF
TGTGCCAGCAGCTCCACGGACAGGGGGTACGAGCAGTACTTC
>TRBJ2-7|TRBV18|TRBD2|NA
CASSPGLAAGEQYF
TGTGCCAGCTCACCTGGGCTAGCGGCGGGCGAGCAGTACTTC
>TRBJ2-6|TRBV9|TRBD2|NA
CASSGGLASGANVLTF
TGTGCCAGCAGCGGGGGACTAGCGTCTGGGGCCAACGTCCTGACTTTC
>TRBJ1-4|TRBV2|NA|NA
CASSEAGYSTNEKLFF
TGTGCCAGCAGTGAAGCCGGGTACTCAACTAATGAAAAACTGTTTTTT
>TRBJ1-1|TRBV6-6|TRBD1|NA
CATRAGQGRTEAFF
TGTGCCACTCGGGCCGGACAGGGGAGGACTGAAGCTTTCTTT
>TRBJ2-1|TRBV12-5|TRBD2|NA
CASGPVAGAYNEQFF
TGTGCTAGTGGTCCCGTGGCGGGAGCCTACAATGAGCAGTTCTTC
>TRBJ2-5|TRBV27|TRBD2|large
CASSEGLAGLKETQYF
TGTGCCAGCAGTGAGGGACTAGCGGGACTCAAAGAGACCCAGTACTTC
>TRBJ2-5|TRBV5-1|NA|NA
CASSLGRAPQETQYF
TGCGCCAGCAGCTTGGGCAGGGCACCCCAAGAGACCCAGTACTTC
>TRBJ1-1|TRBV5-1|TRBD1|NA
CASSEEGQSNAEAFF
TGCGCCAGCAGCGAGGAGGGACAGTCGAACGCTGAAGCTTTCTTT
>TRBJ2-3|TRBV9|TRBD2|NA
CASSVALAGGWDTQYF
TGTGCCAGCAGCGTAGCCCTAGCGGGAGGATGGGATACGCAGTATTTT
>TRBJ2-7|TRBV7-3|NA|NA
CASSLSGSYEQYF
TGTGCCAGCAGCCTAAGCGGTTCCTACGAGCAGTACTTC
>TRBJ1-5|TRBV7-9|NA|NA
CASSSGVGNQPQHF
TGTGCCAGCAGCTCAGGGGTGGGCAATCAGCCCCAGCATTTT
>TRBJ2-7|TRBV7-9|TRBD1|NA
CASTETGVHEQYF
TGTGCCAGCACCGAGACAGGGGTCCACGAGCAGTACTTC
>TRBJ1-3|TRBV5-4|NA|NA
CASSRYGEPSGNTIYF
TGTGCCAGCAGCCGTTACGGGGAACCCTCTGGAAACACCATATATTTT
>TRBJ1-5|TRBV4-1|TRBD1|NA
CASSRTGLNQPQHF
TGCGCCAGCAGCCGGACAGGTTTGAATCAGCCCCAGCATTTT
>TRBJ2-1|TRBV4-2|NA|NA
CASSQDSVGSYNEQFF
TGTGCCAGCAGCCAAGATAGCGTCGGTTCCTACAATGAGCAGTTCTTC
>TRBJ2-1|TRBV7-9|TRBD2|NA
CASSLSSRELDNNEQFF
TGTGCCAGCAGCTTATCTTCGCGGGAGCTAGATAACAATGAGCAGTTCTTC
>TRBJ2-7|TRBV2|NA|NA
CASRKDWGVTYEQYF
TGTGCCAGCAGGAAGGACTGGGGGGTTACCTACGAGCAGTACTTC
>TRBJ1-1|TRBV5-6|NA|NA
CASSLGGPEAFF
TGTGCCAGCAGCTTGGGGGGCCCTGAAGCTTTCTTT
>TRBJ1-1|TRBV19|TRBD1|NA
CASSMIQGVLRTEAFF
TGTGCCAGTAGTATGATCCAGGGGGTGTTGCGAACTGAAGCTTTCTTT
>TRBJ2-7|TRBV5-6|NA|NA
CASSLGTLSYEQYF
TGTGCCAGCAGCTTGGGGACACTATCCTACGAGCAGTACTTC
>TRBJ2-5|TRBV5-4|NA|NA
CASSYRTETQYF
TGTGCCAGCAGCTACAGGACGGAGACCCAGTACTTC
>TRBJ2-7|TRBV20-1|NA|NA
CSAKGAETGNF
TGCAGTGCCAAGGGAGCCGAGACTGGGAACTTC
>TRBJ2-3|TRBV9|TRBD2|NA
CASSVGAGDWADTQYF
TGTGCCAGCAGCGTAGGTGCGGGAGATTGGGCAGATACGCAGTATTTT
>TRBJ1-5|TRBV28|NA|NA
CASLRGDQPQHF
TGTGCCAGCCTCAGGGGAGATCAGCCCCAGCATTTT
>TRBJ2-2|TRBV4-3|NA|NA
CASSQVREDTGELFF
TGCGCCAGCAGCCAAGTTAGGGAGGACACCGGGGAGCTGTTTTTT
>TRBJ1-2|TRBV18|TRBD1|NA
CASSGDRGHYGYTF
TGTGCCAGCTCAGGGGACAGGGGGCACTATGGCTACACCTTC
>TRBJ2-5|TRBV25-1|NA|NA
CASSEYRDQETQYF
TGTGCCAGCAGTGAATACAGGGACCAAGAGACCCAGTACTTC
>TRBJ2-7|TRBV19|NA|NA
CASSISRGAYEQYF
TGTGCCAGTAGTATAAGCAGGGGGGCCTACGAGCAGTACTTC
>TRBJ2-1|TRBV5-3|NA|NA
CARSLVGRGTSYNEQFF
TGTGCCAGAAGCTTGGTGGGACGGGGGACCTCATACAATGAGCAGTTCTTC
>TRBJ2-7|TRBV6-1|TRBD1|NA
CASSARDRLRWKYF
TGTGCCAGCAGTGCCCGGGACAGACTACGATGGAAGTACTTC
>TRBJ2-2|TRBV18|NA|NA
CASSPIGGELFF
TGTGCCAGCTCACCGATCGGCGGGGAGCTGTTTTTT
>TRBJ2-3|TRBV9|NA|NA
CASSVGGLDTQYF
TGTGCCAGCAGCGTAGGTGGCCTAGATACGCAGTATTTT
>TRBJ2-1|TRBV6-5|NA|NA
CASNSGYNEQFF
TGTGCCAGCAATAGCGGCTACAATGAGCAGTTCTTC
>TRBJ2-1|TRBV5-1|TRBD2|NA
CASSFGLAGYSEQFF
TGCGCCAGCAGCTTCGGACTAGCGGGTTACTCGGAGCAGTTCTTC
>TRBJ1-2|TRBV10-3|TRBD1|NA
CAIRPGTGANYGYTF
TGTGCCATCAGACCCGGGACAGGGGCCAACTATGGCTACACCTTC
>TRBJ1-1|TRBV13|NA|NA
CASSPPTGGNTEAFF
TGTGCCAGCAGCCCCCCTACGGGGGGGAACACTGAAGCTTTCTTT
>TRBJ2-3|TRBV5-1|TRBD1|NA
CASSSGTGSRADTQYF
TGCGCCAGCAGCTCTGGGACAGGGTCTAGGGCAGATACGCAGTATTTT
>TRBJ2-7|TRBV5-1|TRBD1|NA
CASSLIQGAVQYF
TGCGCCAGCAGCTTGATACAGGGGGCTGTGCAGTACTTC
>TRBJ2-3|TRBV5-1|NA|NA
CASSPRNPRTDTQYF
TGCGCCAGCAGCCCCCGAAACCCCCGGACAGATACGCAGTATTTT
>TRBJ1-2|TRBV29-1|NA|NA
CSVEDWVGGKNYGYTF
TGCAGCGTTGAAGATTGGGTGGGGGGAAAGAACTATGGCTACACCTTC
>TRBJ1-3|TRBV7-2|NA|NA
CASETTTGSGNTIYF
TGTGCCAGCGAGACAACGACAGGCTCTGGAAACACCATATATTTT
>TRBJ1-3|TRBV6-5|NA|NA
CASSYGGTGNTIYF
TGTGCCAGCAGTTACGGAGGGACTGGAAACACCATATATTTT
>TRBJ2-3|TRBV6-1|NA|NA
CASSEEIHVTSDTQYF
TGTGCCAGCAGTGAAGAGATACACGTTACCTCAGATACGCAGTATTTT
>TRBJ2-7|TRBV4-3|NA|NA
CASSQDLSGVSSYEQYF
TGCGCCAGCAGCCAAGATCTGTCAGGGGTCAGCTCCTACGAGCAGTACTTC